The 7 T cell receptor beta chains in this list originate from one sample, sequenced in a study of cytomegalovirus exposure and HLA in healthy donors (dated 2017 in TCRdb). Preparation of the library involved the immunoSEQ multiplex PCR assay. A mixture of 60 forward primers for TCR Vbeta segments and 13 reverse primers for TCR Jbeta segments was used in the multiplex PCR. What TCRdb holds here is the immuneACCESS table cut down to in-frame rearrangements. Part of the clones is not present; checked against another copy, under half of the missing clones reflect an unresolved V gene, and the others are unexplained. Across this sample there are approximately 190,000 clones, with 77% seen only once. Of the sample, 2.1% falls within the top ten clones. Sequencing was done on a sample of PBMCs. The source is a woman in her twenties or thirties in good health and CMV-seropositive.

The chain combines TRBV6-1 with TRBJ2-5; a possible D gene is TRBD1 (8 bases). The length of the CDR3 is 14 residues. Per germline, CDR1 MNHNS and CDR2 SASEGT. Trimming took off 7 bases at V and 4 bases at J, with 16 bases between the two ends. This chain's CDR3 is CASIFTGGGETQYF. The CDR3 DNA follows: TGTGCCAGCATTTTTACAGGGGGGGGAGAGACCCAGTACTTC.

This clone has only a few counts. J is TRBJ2-7 and V is TRBV7-8; 8 bases fit TRBD2. The CDR3 length is 15 residues. CDR1 is SGHVS and CDR2 is FQNEAQ in the germline V gene. V trimming: 5 bases; J trimming: 3 bases; junction bases outside the gene matches: 9. CDR3 sequence: CASSRGGGRLYEQYF. The CDR3 DNA reads as TGTGCCAGCAGCCGTGGGGGCGGGAGGCTCTACGAGCAGTACTTC.

The CDR3 reads CSVQGFNGYTF. The CDR3 bases are TGCAGCGTACAGGGTTTCAATGGCTACACCTTC. The chain joins TRBV29-1 to TRBJ1-2; D is possibly TRBD1 (6 bases). Germline lookup yields CDR1 SQVTM and CDR2 ANQGSEA. Trimming cost V 6 bases and J 6 bases, with 11 bases left between them. The CDR3 sequence is 11 residues long.

This clone was observed once. The gene calls are TRBV6-1 and TRBJ2-1; 8 positions match TRBD2. The germline V gene has CDR1 MNHNS and CDR2 SASEGT. The V segment lost 5 bases and the J segment 7 bases; nucleotides outside the gene matches: 7. CDR3 length: 14 amino acids. The CDR3 loop reads CASSPRTSSNEQFF. CDR3 sequence (DNA): TGTGCCAGCAGTCCTCGGACTAGCTCAAATGAGCAGTTCTTC.

The CDR3 DNA reads as TGTGCCAGCAGTCCAGGGGGCCTAGCCAAAAACATTCAGTACTTC. Protein product: CASSPGGLAKNIQYF. The rearrangement links TRBV6-5 to TRBJ2-4; TRBD1 agrees at 8 bases. Germline CDR1 and CDR2: MNHEY and SVGAGI. Trimming cost V 5 bases and J 0 bases; bases outside gene matches: 3. The CDR3 extends over 15 amino acids.

The chain joins TRBV2 to TRBJ1-2; 7 bases match TRBD1. The germline V gene encodes CDR1 SNHLY and CDR2 FYNNEI. Losses at the gene ends were 5 bases for V and 3 bases for J; bases not matched to a gene: 9. The CDR3 extends over 15 amino acids. DNA of the CDR3: TGTGCCAGCAGTTTACATAGGACAGGAGACTATGGCTACACCTTC. Residues: CASSLHRTGDYGYTF.

This clone was detected only once. The chain has TRBV15 and TRBJ2-1; tentatively, D is TRBD2 (7 bases). From germline, CDR1 is LNHNV and CDR2 YYDKDF (reference sequence). This CDR3 contains 14 residues. Trimming left V 3 bases short and J 7 bases short, with 13 bases between. CDR3 protein: CATSSGGASNEQFF. In DNA form, the CDR3 reads TGTGCCACCAGCAGTGGGGGGGCGTCGAATGAGCAGTTCTTC.